This T cell receptor (beta chain) was recorded in a study of T-cell reconstitution after alpha-beta-depleted transplantation in children. V lost 5 bases and J 2 bases, leaving 9 bases between the germline ends. The V gene's germline CDR1 is SQVTM and CDR2 ANQGSEA. The CDR3 runs to 12 residues. This clonotype was detected ten times or more. Preparation of the TCRbeta library used unique molecular identifiers. MiXCR, run by TCRdb on the PCR reads, gives a single entry per CDR3 protein. The sample carries hundreds of thousands of distinct CDR3 sequences, 10% to 13% recorded once. The origin of this receptor is a human donor who donated a stem cell graft to a child with acute myeloid leukemia. The material sequenced was PBMCs from the stem cell graft donor, taken from the stem cell graft. V and J are TRBV29-1 and TRBJ2-5, with D perhaps TRBD1 (6 bases). CDR3 sequence (DNA): TGCAGCGTTTACAGGGATCAAGAGACCCAGTACTTC. Amino acid sequence: CSVYRDQETQYF.